Below, 13 T cell receptor beta chains from the same sample are listed, as sequenced in a study of blood T cells in healthy people across ages. Using a J-beta primer mix together with a sample-barcoded 5' primer, a second PCR was run for about 7 to 12 cycles. TCRdb reprocessed the 5' RACE reads via MiXCR and lists one record per CDR3 protein. This sample has 1,500,000 or so distinct CDR3 sequences, with around 59% found just once. The sequenced sample was blood. Every receptor here comes from a man between 18 and 29 years old in good health.

The V gene is TRBV6-1, the J gene TRBJ1-6; D possibly corresponds to TRBD1 (6 bases). Germline V gene data show CDR1 as MNHNS and CDR2 as SASEGT. V was pared by 0 bases and J by 7 bases, with 10 bases between. The CDR3 length is 15 residues. The CDR3 spells CASSEAAGANSPLHF. In DNA form, the CDR3 reads TGTGCCAGCAGTGAAGCGGCAGGGGCCAATTCACCCCTCCACTTT.

The rearrangement joins TRBV2 to TRBJ1-6; D not certain. Germline CDR1 reads SNHLY; CDR2 reads FYNNEI. V shed 6 bases and J shed 10 bases, with 16 bases lying between them. CDR3 length equals 14 residues. The CDR3 region has the DNA TGTGCCAGCAGCACGGATTCGAATGTCTCACCCCTCCACTTT. Residues: CASSTDSNVSPLHF.

This clonotype came up many times. A much larger clone sits a single nucleotide away, making a read error possible. The V and J genes are TRBV6-1 and TRBJ2-7; 10 nucleotides align to TRBD2. The CDR3 extends over 15 amino acids. Losses at the gene ends were 5 bases for V and 4 bases for J; bases not matched to a gene: 8. In germline, CDR1 is MNHNS, CDR2 SASEGT. The CDR3 region is CASSHERAGGYEQYF. The CDR3 DNA sequence: TGTGCCAGCAGTCACGAACGAGCGGGAGGGTACGAGCAGTACTTC.

J is TRBJ1-4 and V is TRBV12-3 or TRBV12-4, with D unclear. The CDR3 contains 15 residues. Trimming shortened V by 5 bases and J by 7 bases, and 17 bases separated the two germline ends. The CDR3 DNA reads as TGTGCCAGCAGTCCTCAAGCACGCAAATCTGAAAAACTGTTTTTT. It yields the protein CASSPQARKSEKLFF.

V is TRBV7-6 and J is TRBJ1-1, with a weak D call TRBD1 (5 bases). CDR1 and CDR2 from the germline V gene are SGHVS and FNYEAQ. V was trimmed by 0 bases and J by 2 bases, leaving 10 bases between them. The CDR3 is made up of 15 amino acids. Written as DNA, the CDR3 is TGTGCCAGCAGCTTAGCCGGGGGTTATAACACTGAAGCTTTCTTT. This encodes CASSLAGGYNTEAFF.

The chain carries TRBV7-2 and TRBJ2-5, with 10 nucleotides matching TRBD1. From germline, CDR1 is SGHTA and CDR2 FQGNSA. The CDR3 totals 16 residues. The V segment lost 2 bases and the J segment 2 bases; nucleotides outside the gene matches: 5. This chain's CDR3 is CASSLPRTGGQETQYF. The CDR3 DNA is TGTGCCAGCAGCTTACCCCGGACAGGGGGGCAAGAGACCCAGTACTTC. The whole variable domain, filled in from reference TRBV7-2 and TRBJ2-5, reads GAGVSQSPSNKVTEKGKDVELRCDPISGHTALYWYRQSLGQGLEFLIYFQGNSAPDKSGLPSDRFSAERTGGSVSTLTIQRTQQEDSAVYLCASSLPRTGGQETQYFGPGTRLLVL.

This rearrangement joins TRBV6-5 to TRBJ2-5; D gene ambiguous. Between the trimmed V and J ends, which lost 5 bases and 5 bases, there was a span of 12 bases. The CDR3 runs to 13 residues. Germline lookup yields CDR1 MNHEY and CDR2 SVGAGI. The CDR3 spells CASSSYSLETQYF. DNA of the CDR3: TGTGCCAGCAGTAGTTACTCGTTGGAGACCCAGTACTTC.

The chain joins TRBV29-1 to TRBJ1-3; 7 bases are a match to TRBD1. V dropped 0 bases and J dropped 4; count of bases not matched to a gene: 9. Germline CDR1 and CDR2: SQVTM and ANQGSEA. This CDR3 is 16 amino acids long. The DNA of the CDR3 is TGCAGCGTTGAAGACCCAGGGGGGGATGCCGGAAACACCATATATTTT. Translation: CSVEDPGGDAGNTIYF. Full variable domain (remainder filled in from reference TRBV29-1 and TRBJ1-3): SAVISQKPSRDICQRGTSLTIQCQVDSQVTMMFWYRQQPGQSLTLIATANQGSEATYESGFVIDKFPISRPNLTFSTLTVSNMSPEDSSIYLCSVEDPGGDAGNTIYFGEGSWLTVV.

V gene TRBV5-1 combines with J gene TRBJ2-7; 8 positions match TRBD1. CDR1 is SGHRS and CDR2 is YFSETQ in the germline V gene. The CDR3 sequence is 16 residues long. Trimming cost V 0 bases and J 8 bases; bases outside gene matches: 13. CDR3 nucleotide sequence: TGCGCCAGCAGCTTGGCTCCTTCCGGGACAGGTATCCAGCAGTACTTC. It encodes CASSLAPSGTGIQQYF.

This chain connects TRBV28 to TRBJ2-7, with D perhaps TRBD1 or TRBD2 (5 bases each). The CDR3 runs 14 residues. CDR1 and CDR2 from the germline V gene are MDHEN and SYDVKM. V was clipped by 6 bases and J by 0 bases, with 12 bases between them. CDR3 loop: CASSHTGTSYEQYF. CDR3 sequence (DNA): TGTGCCAGCAGCCATACCGGGACCTCCTACGAGCAGTACTTC.

The genes are TRBV12-3 or TRBV12-4 and TRBJ1-2; D perhaps matches TRBD1 (6 bases). The CDR3 is 15 amino acids. Trimming cost V 5 bases and J 0 bases, with 13 bases left between them. The CDR3 spells CASSASGETNYGYTF. CDR3 DNA: TGTGCCAGCAGTGCCTCAGGGGAGACTAACTATGGCTACACCTTC.

The chain joins TRBV7-9 to TRBJ2-3; D unresolved. The CDR3 consists of 15 residues. Germline V gives CDR1 SEHNR, CDR2 FQNEAQ (reference sequence). Trimming removed 2 bases at V and 4 bases at J, with 13 bases between. CDR3 coding DNA: TGTGCCAGCAGCTTACAGGCGTACGACCCAGATACGCAGTATTTT. Its protein is CASSLQAYDPDTQYF.

The genes are TRBV4-2 and TRBJ2-6, with TRBD1 matching over 8 bases. The CDR3 is made up of 15 amino acids. V lost 4 bases to trimming and J lost 8 bases; unmatched junction nucleotides: 7. Germline CDR1 and CDR2: LGHNA and YNFKEQ. CDR3 in amino acids: CASSRPGGGSNVLTF. DNA for the CDR3: TGTGCCAGCAGCCGCCCAGGGGGCGGATCCAACGTCCTGACTTTC.